This record covers a single T cell receptor beta chain. Its matching antigen is unknown. The sample is drawn from a study of neoadjuvant nivolumab and ipilimumab in lung cancer. Study-wide results and limits: Higher pretherapy blood TCR richness went with higher resected-tumor richness. Only a small number of samples underwent TCR sequencing.

Data came from immunoSEQ multiplex PCR; TCRdb stores just in-frame clones and leaves some out. The sample lists 8,500 to 10,000 clones, nearly 85% occurring once. This CDR3 is built from 19 residues. The germline V gene has CDR1 MGHRA and CDR2 YSYEKL. The ends were cut back, 4 bases at V and 4 bases at J, with 23 bases in the middle. The chain recombines TRBV4-1 with TRBJ1-6, with D perhaps TRBD1 (6 bases). The sample consisted of tumor tissue, taken after neoadjuvant nivolumab, alone or with ipilimumab, at or shortly before surgery. This TCR came from an adult with non-small cell lung cancer. CDR3 sequence: CASSPPHQDRSRYNSPLHF. In DNA form, the CDR3 reads TGCGCCAGCAGCCCCCCCCACCAGGACAGAAGCCGTTATAATTCACCCCTCCACTTT.